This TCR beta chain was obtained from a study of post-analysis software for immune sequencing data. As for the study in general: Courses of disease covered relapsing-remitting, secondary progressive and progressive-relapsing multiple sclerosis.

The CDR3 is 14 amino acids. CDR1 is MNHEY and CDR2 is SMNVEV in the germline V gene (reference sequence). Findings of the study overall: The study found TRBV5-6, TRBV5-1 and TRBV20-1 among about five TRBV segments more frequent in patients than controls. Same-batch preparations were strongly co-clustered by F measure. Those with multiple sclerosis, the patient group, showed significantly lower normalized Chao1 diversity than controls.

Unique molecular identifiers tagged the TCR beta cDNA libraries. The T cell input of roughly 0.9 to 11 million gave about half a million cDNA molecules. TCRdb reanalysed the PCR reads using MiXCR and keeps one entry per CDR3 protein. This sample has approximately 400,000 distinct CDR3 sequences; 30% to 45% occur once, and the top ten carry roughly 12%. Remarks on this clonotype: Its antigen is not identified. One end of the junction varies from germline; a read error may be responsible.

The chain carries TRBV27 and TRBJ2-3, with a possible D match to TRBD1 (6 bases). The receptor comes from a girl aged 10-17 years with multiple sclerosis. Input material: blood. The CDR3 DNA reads TGTACCAGCAGGGAGTACAGGGTCGCAGATACGCAGTATTTT. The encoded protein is CTSREYRVADTQYF.